This T cell receptor (beta chain) was sequenced in a study of OX40 agonist ivuxolimab in advanced cancers. Study details: Prior anti-PD-1, anti-PD-L1 or anti-CTLA-4 therapy did not bar entry, and approximately 43% had some.

The data were produced by immunoSEQ multiplex PCR, yet TCRdb's version contains in-frame clones alone and is incomplete. The sample lists some 99,000 clones; 80% to 95% were seen once. With 4 bases removed from V and 4 bases from J, the gap between germline ends came to 16 bases. Germline V CDR1 and CDR2: SGHTA, FQGNSA. The CDR3 runs 15 residues. Here the sequenced sample was CD4+ or CD8+ T cells sorted from blood, taken in a trial of the OX40 agonist ivuxolimab. The sequence came from an adult with an advanced solid tumor such as melanoma, head and neck, liver or kidney cancer. The chain links TRBV7-2 to TRBJ2-5, with D tentatively TRBD1 (6 bases). CDR3 amino acids: CASSSPTGRRETQYF. CDR3 nucleotide sequence: TGTGCCAGCAGCTCCCCAACAGGGCGTCGAGAGACCCAGTACTTC.